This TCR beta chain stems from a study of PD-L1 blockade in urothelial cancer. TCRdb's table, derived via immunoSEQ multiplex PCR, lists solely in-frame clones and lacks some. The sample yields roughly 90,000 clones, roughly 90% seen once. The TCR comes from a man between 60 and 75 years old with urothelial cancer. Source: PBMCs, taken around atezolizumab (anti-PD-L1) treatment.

The CDR3 bases are TGTGCCAGCAGCTTACTGACTAGCGGGAGTGAGACCCAGTACTTC. Amino acids: CASSLLTSGSETQYF. V and J are TRBV7-8 and TRBJ2-5, with 12 bases aligning to TRBD2. This CDR3 comprises 15 residues. Germline V lookup: CDR1 SGHVS, CDR2 FQNEAQ. J gave up 5 bases and V 2 bases, and 3 bases lay outside the gene matches.